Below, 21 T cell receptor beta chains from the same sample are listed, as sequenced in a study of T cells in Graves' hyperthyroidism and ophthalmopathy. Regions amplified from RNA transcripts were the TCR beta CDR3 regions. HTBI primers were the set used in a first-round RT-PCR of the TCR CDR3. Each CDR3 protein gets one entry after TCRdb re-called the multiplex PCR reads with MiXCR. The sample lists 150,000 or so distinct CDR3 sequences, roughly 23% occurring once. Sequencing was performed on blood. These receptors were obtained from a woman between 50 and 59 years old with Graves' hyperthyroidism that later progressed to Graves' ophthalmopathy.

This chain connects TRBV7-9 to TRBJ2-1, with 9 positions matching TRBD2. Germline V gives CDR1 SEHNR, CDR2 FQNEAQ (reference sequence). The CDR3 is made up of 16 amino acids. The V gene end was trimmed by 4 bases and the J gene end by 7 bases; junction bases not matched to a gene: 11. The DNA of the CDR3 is TGTGCCAGCAGCTGGGGTGGGGTAGCGGGAGATAATGAGCAGTTCTTC. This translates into CASSWGGVAGDNEQFF. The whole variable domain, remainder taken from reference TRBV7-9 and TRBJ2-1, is DTGVSQNPRHKITKRGQNVTFRCDPISEHNRLYWYRQTLGQGPEFLTYFQNEAQLEKSRLLSDRFSAERPKGSFSTLEIQRTEQGDSAMYLCASSWGGVAGDNEQFFGPGTRLTVL.

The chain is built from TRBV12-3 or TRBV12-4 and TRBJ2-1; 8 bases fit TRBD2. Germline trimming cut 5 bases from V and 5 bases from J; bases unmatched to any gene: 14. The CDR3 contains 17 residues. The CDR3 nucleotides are TGTGCCAGCAGTCCGACGGGGGGGGTAGCGCGACACAATGAGCAGTTCTTC. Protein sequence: CASSPTGGVARHNEQFF.

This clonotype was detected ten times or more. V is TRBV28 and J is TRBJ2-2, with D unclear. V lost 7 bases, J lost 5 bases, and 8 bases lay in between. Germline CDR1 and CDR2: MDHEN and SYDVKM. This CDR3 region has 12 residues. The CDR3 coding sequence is TGTGCCAGCAACCCTAGGACCGGGGAGCTGTTTTTT. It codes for CASNPRTGELFF.

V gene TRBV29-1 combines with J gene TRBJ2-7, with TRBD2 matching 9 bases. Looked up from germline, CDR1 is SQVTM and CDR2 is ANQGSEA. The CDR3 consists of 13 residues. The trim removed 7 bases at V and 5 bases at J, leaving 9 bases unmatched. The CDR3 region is CSGIAGAVNEQYF. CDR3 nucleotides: TGCAGCGGAATAGCGGGAGCAGTAAACGAGCAGTACTTC.

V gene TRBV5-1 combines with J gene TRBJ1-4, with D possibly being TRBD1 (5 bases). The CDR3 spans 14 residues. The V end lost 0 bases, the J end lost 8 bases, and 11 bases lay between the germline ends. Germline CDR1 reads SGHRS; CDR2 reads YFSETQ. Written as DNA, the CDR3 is TGCGCCAGCAGCTTGGCCGGGGACGGGGAAAAACTGTTTTTT. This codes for CASSLAGDGEKLFF. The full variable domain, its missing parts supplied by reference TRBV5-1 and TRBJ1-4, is KAGVTQTPRYLIKTRGQQVTLSCSPISGHRSVSWYQQTPGQGLQFLFEYFSETQRNKGNFPGRFSGRQFSNSRSEMNVSTLELGDSALYLCASSLAGDGEKLFFGSGTQLSVL.

The CDR3 spells CASSLSRETYNEQFF. As DNA, the CDR3 is TGTGCCAGCAGTTTATCGAGAGAAACCTACAATGAGCAGTTCTTC. The chain employs TRBV27 and TRBJ2-1; no reliable D call. Trimming took off 0 bases at V and 2 bases at J, with 8 bases between the two ends. Per germline, CDR1 MNHEY and CDR2 SMNVEV (reference sequence). CDR3 size: 15 residues.

Here the CDR3 reads CASTLWDLQYF. CDR3 coding DNA: TGTGCCAGCACCCTATGGGACCTGCAGTATTTT. The V gene is TRBV12-3 or TRBV12-4, the J gene TRBJ2-3; the D call may be TRBD1 or TRBD2 (5 bases each). With 7 bases removed from V and 11 bases from J, the gap between germline ends came to 13 bases. The CDR3 runs 11 residues.

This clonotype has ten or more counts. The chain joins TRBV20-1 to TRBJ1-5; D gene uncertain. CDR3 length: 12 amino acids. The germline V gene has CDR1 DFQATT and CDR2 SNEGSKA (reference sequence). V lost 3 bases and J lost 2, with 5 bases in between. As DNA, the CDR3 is TGCAGTGCTAGTGGGGGCAATCAGCCCCAGCATTTT. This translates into CSASGGNQPQHF.

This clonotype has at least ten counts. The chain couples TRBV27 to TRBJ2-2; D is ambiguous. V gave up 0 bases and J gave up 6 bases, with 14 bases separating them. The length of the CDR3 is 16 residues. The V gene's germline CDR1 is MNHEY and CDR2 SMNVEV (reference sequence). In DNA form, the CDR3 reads TGTGCCAGCAGTTTATCGGGGTCCTTCCCGGCCGGGGAGCTGTTTTTT. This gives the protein CASSLSGSFPAGELFF.

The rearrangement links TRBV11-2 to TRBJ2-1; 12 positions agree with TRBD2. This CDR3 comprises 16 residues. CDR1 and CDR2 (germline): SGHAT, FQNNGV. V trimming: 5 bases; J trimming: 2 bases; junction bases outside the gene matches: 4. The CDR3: CASSKRTSGAYNEQFF. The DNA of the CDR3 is TGTGCCAGCAGCAAACGGACTAGCGGGGCCTACAATGAGCAGTTCTTC.

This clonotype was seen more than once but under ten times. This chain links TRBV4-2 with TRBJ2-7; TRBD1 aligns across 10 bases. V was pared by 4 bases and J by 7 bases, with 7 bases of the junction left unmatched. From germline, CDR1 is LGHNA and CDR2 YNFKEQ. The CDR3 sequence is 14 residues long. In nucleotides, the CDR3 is TGTGCCAGCAGCCCTGGGGACAGGGGATCGGAGCAGTACTTC. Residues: CASSPGDRGSEQYF.

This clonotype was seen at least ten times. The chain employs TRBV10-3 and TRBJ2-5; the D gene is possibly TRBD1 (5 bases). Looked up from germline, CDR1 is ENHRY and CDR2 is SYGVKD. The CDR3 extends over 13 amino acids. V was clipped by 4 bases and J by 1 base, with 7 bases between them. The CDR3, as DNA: TGTGCCATCAGTGTTGGGGCCCAAGAGACCCAGTACTTC. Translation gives CAISVGAQETQYF.

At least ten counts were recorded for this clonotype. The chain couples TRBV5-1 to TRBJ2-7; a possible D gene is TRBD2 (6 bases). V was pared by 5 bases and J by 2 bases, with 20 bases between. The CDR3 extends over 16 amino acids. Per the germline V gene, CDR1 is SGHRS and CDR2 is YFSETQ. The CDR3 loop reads CASSRSQAGGTYEQYF. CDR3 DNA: TGCGCCAGCAGTCGATCCCAGGCCGGCGGGACCTACGAGCAGTACTTC. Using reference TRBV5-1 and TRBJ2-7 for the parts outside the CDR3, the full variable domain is KAGVTQTPRYLIKTRGQQVTLSCSPISGHRSVSWYQQTPGQGLQFLFEYFSETQRNKGNFPGRFSGRQFSNSRSEMNVSTLELGDSALYLCASSRSQAGGTYEQYFGPGTRLTVT.

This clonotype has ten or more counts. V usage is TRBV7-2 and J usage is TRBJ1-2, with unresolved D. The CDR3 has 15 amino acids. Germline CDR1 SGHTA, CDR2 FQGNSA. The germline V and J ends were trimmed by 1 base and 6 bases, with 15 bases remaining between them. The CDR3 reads CASSLEFSIEDGYTF. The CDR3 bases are TGTGCCAGCAGCTTAGAGTTCAGCATAGAAGATGGCTACACCTTC.

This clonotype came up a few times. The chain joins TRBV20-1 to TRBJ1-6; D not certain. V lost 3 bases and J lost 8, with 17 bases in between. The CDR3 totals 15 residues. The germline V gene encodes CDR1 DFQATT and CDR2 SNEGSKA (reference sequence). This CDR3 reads CSASKVAAGYSPLHF. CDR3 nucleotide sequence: TGCAGTGCTAGTAAGGTTGCAGCAGGCTATTCACCCCTCCACTTT.

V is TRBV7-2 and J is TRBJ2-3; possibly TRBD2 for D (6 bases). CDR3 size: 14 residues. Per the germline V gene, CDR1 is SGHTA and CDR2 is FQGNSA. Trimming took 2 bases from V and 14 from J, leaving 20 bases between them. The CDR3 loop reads CASSLMVSGSLPYF. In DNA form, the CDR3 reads TGTGCCAGCAGCTTAATGGTATCCGGGAGTCTCCCGTATTTT.

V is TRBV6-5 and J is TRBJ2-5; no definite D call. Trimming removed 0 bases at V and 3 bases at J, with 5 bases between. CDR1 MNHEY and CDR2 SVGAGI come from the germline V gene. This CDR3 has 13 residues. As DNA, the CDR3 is TGTGCCAGCAGTTACTCCACGGAAGAGACCCAGTACTTC. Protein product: CASSYSTEETQYF.

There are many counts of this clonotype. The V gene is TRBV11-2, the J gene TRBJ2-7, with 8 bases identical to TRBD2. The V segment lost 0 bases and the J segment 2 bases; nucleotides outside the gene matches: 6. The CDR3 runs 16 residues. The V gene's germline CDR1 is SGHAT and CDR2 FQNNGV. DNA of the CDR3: TGTGCCAGCAGCTTAGATCTGGGACTAGGCACCTACGAGCAGTACTTC. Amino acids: CASSLDLGLGTYEQYF.

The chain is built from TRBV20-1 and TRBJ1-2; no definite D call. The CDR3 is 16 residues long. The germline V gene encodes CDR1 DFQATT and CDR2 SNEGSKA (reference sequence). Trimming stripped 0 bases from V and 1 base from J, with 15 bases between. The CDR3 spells CSARDWGDGDNYGYTF. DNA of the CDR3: TGCAGTGCTAGAGATTGGGGAGACGGCGATAACTATGGCTACACCTTC.

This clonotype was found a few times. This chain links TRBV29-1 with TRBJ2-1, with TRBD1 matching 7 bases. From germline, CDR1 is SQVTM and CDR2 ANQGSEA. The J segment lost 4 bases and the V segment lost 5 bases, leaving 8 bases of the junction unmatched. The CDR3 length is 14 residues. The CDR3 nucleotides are TGCAGCGTTTCAAGGACAGGCTCTTACAATGAGCAGTTCTTC. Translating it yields CSVSRTGSYNEQFF.

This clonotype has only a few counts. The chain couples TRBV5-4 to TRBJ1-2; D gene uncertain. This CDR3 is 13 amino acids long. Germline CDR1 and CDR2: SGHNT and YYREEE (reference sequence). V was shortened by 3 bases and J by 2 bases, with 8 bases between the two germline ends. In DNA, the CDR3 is TGTGCCAGCAGCTCGGACCTGAACTATGGCTACACCTTC. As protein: CASSSDLNYGYTF. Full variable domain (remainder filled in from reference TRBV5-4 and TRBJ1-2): ETGVTQSPTHLIKTRGQQVTLRCSSQSGHNTVSWYQQALGQGPQFIFQYYREEENGRGNFPPRFSGLQFPNYSSELNVNALELDDSALYLCASSSDLNYGYTFGSGTRLTVV.